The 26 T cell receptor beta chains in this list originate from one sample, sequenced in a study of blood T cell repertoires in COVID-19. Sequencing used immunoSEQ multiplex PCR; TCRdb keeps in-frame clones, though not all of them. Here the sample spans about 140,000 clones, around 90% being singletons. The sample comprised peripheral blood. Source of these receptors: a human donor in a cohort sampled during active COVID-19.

The chain's CDR3 is CASTPDRGGYGYTF. The CDR3 DNA sequence: TGTGCCAGTACCCCGGACAGGGGGGGCTATGGCTACACCTTC. The V call is TRBV19, the J call TRBJ1-2; TRBD1 agrees at 10 bases. V lost 7 bases, J lost 4 bases, and 6 bases stayed unmatched. This CDR3 region has 14 residues. Germline CDR1 and CDR2: LNHDA and SQIVND (reference sequence).

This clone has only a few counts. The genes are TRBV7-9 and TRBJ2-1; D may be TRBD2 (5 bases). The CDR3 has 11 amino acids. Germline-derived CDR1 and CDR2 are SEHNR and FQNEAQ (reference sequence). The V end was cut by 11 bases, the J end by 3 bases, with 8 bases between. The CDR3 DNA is TGTGCCTCCGGGGACTACAATGAGCAGTTCTTC. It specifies CASGDYNEQFF.

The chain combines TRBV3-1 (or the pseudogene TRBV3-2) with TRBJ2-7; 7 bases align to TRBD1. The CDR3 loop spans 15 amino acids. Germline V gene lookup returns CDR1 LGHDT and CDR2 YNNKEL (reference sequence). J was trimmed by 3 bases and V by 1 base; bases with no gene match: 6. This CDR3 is CASSQGLQGFYEQYF. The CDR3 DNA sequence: TGTGCCAGCAGCCAAGGGCTACAGGGGTTCTACGAGCAGTACTTC.

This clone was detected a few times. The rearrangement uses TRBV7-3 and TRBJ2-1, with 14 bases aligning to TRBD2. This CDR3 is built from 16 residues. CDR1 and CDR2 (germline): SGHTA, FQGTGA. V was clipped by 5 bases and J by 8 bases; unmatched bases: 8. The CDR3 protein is CASSRGLAGAWDEQFF. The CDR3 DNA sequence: TGTGCCAGCAGCAGGGGACTAGCGGGGGCCTGGGATGAGCAGTTCTTC.

CDR3: CAWSTRNGYGYTF. The CDR3 DNA sequence: TGTGCCTGGAGTACGCGAAACGGCTATGGCTACACCTTC. V is TRBV30 and J is TRBJ1-2; unclear D gene. The germline gives CDR1 GTSNPN, CDR2 SVGIG (reference sequence). V shed 2 bases and J shed 4 bases, with 11 bases lying between them. CDR3 length equals 13 residues.

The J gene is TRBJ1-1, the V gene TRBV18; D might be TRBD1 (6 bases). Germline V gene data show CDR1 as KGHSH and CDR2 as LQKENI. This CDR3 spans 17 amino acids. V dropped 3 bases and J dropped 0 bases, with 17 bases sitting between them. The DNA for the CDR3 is TGTGCCAGCTCACCGCAAGGGGGTTGGAGAATGAACACTGAAGCTTTCTTT. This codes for CASSPQGGWRMNTEAFF.

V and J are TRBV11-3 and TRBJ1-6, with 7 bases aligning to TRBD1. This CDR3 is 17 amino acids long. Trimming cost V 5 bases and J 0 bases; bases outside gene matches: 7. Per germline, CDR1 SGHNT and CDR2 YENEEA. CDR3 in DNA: TGTGCCAGCAGCCTACGACAGGGATACTCCTATAATTCACCCCTCCACTTT. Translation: CASSLRQGYSYNSPLHF.

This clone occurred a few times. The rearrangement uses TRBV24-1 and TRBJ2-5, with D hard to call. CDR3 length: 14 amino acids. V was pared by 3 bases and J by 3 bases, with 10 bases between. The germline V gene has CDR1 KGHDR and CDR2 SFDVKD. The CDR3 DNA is TGTGCCACCAGTGATCCGGGTCCCAAAGAGACCCAGTACTTC. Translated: CATSDPGPKETQYF.

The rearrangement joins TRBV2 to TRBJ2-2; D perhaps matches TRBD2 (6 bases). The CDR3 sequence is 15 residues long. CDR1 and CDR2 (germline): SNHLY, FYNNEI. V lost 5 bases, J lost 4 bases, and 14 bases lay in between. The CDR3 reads CASSSTRGSTGELFF. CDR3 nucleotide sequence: TGTGCCAGCAGTTCGACTAGGGGTTCCACCGGGGAGCTGTTTTTT.

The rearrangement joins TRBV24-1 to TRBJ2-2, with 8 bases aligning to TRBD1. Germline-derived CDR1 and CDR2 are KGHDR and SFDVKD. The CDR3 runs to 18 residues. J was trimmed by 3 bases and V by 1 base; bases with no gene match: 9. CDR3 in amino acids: CATSDFSQGGDDTGELFF. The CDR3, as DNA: TGTGCCACCAGTGATTTCTCACAGGGGGGAGATGACACCGGGGAGCTGTTTTTT.

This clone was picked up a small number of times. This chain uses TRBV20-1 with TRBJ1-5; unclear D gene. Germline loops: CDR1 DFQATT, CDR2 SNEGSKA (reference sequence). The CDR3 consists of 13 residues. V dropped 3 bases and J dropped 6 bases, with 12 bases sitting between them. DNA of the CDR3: TGCAGTGCTAGTAAGCCCGGAGGTCAGCCCCAGCATTTT. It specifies CSASKPGGQPQHF.

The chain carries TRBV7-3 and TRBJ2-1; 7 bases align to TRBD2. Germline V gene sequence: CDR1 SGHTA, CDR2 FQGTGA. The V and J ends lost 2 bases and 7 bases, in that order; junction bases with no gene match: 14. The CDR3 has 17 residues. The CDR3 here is CASSLAQGGSSLNEQFF. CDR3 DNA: TGTGCCAGCAGCTTAGCCCAGGGCGGGAGTAGTTTAAATGAGCAGTTCTTC.

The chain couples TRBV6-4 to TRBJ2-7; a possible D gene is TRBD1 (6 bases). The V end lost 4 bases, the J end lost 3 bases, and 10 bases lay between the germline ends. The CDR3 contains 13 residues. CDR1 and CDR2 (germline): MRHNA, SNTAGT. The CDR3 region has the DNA TGTGCCAGCAGTGTAGAACAGGGCTACGAGCAGTACTTC. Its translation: CASSVEQGYEQYF.

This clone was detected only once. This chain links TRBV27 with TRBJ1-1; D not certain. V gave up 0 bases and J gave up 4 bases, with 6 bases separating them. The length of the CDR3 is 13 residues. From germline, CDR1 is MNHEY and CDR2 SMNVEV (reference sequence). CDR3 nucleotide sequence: TGTGCCAGCAGTTTATCGTGGCCCACTGAAGCTTTCTTT. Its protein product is CASSLSWPTEAFF.

CDR3 DNA sequence: TGTGCCAGCATCCCGCAGGGCCCCGGGGGCTACGAGCAGTACTTC. Translated, it gives CASIPQGPGGYEQYF. The rearrangement joins TRBV6-5 to TRBJ2-7, with D tentatively TRBD2 (6 bases). CDR1 MNHEY and CDR2 SVGAGI come from the germline V gene. Trimming cost V 7 bases and J 3 bases, with 19 bases left between them. This CDR3 is 15 amino acids long.

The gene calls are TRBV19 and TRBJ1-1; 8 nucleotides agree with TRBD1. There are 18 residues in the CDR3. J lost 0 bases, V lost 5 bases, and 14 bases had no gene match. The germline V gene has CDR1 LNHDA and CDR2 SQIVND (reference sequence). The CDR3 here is CASSPFVTGDRLNTEAFF. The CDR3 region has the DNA TGTGCCAGTAGTCCATTCGTGACAGGGGACCGACTGAACACTGAAGCTTTCTTT.

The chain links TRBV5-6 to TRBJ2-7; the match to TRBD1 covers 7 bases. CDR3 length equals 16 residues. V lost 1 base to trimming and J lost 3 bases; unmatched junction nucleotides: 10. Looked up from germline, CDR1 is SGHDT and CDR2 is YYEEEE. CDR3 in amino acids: CASSLFGAGGGYEQYF. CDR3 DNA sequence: TGTGCCAGCAGCTTGTTTGGGGCAGGGGGTGGCTACGAGCAGTACTTC. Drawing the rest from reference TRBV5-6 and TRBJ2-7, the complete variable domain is DAGVTQSPTHLIKTRGQQVTLRCSPKSGHDTVSWYQQALGQGPQFIFQYYEEEERQRGNFPDRFSGHQFPNYSSELNVNALLLGDSALYLCASSLFGAGGGYEQYFGPGTRLTVT.

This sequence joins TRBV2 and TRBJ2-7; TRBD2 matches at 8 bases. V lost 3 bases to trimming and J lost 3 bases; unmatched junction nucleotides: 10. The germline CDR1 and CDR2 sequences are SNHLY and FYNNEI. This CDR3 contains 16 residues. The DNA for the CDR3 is TGTGCCAGCAGTGAGGGGGTAGCGGGGACTTACTACGAGCAGTACTTC. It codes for CASSEGVAGTYYEQYF.

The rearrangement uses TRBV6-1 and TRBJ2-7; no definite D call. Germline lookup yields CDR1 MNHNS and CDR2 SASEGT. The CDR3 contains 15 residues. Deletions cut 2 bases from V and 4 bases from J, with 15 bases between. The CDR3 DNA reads TGTGCCAGCAGTGAAAGACATCTCCCTTTATACGAGCAGTACTTC. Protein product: CASSERHLPLYEQYF.

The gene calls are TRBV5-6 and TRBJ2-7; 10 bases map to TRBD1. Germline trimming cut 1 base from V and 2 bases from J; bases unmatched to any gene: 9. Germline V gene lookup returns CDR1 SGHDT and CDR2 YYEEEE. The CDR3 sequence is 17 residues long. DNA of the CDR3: TGTGCCAGCAGCTTGACCTCGGCGACAGGGGGCCCCTACGAGCAGTACTTC. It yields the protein CASSLTSATGGPYEQYF.

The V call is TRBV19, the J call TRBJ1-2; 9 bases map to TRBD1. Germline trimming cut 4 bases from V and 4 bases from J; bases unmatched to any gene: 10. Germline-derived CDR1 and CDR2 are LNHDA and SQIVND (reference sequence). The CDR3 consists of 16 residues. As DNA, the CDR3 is TGTGCCAGTAGTAACCGGGACAGGGTTCAAAGCTATGGCTACACCTTC. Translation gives CASSNRDRVQSYGYTF.

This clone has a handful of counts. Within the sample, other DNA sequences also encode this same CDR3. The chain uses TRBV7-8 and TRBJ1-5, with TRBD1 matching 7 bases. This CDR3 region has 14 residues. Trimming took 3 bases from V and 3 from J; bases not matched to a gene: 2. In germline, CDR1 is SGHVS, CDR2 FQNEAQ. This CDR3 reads CASSFDRVNQPQHF. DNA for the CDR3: TGTGCCAGCAGCTTCGACAGGGTCAATCAGCCCCAGCATTTT.

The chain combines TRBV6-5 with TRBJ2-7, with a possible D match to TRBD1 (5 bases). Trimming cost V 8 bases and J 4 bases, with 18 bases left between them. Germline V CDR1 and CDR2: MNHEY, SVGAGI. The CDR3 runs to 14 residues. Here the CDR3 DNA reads TGTGCCAGCCAATTCAGGACAAAGGAGTACGAGCAGTACTTC. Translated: CASQFRTKEYEQYF.

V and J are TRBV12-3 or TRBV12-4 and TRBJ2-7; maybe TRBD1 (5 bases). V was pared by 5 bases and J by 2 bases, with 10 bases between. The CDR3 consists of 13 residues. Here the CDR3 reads CASSDRSAYEQYF. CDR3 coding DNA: TGTGCCAGCAGTGACAGATCAGCCTACGAGCAGTACTTC.

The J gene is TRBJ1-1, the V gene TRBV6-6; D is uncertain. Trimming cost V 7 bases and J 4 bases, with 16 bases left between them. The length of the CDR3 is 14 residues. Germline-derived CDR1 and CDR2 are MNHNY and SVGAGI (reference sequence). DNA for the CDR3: TGTGCCAGCACCCTGACGGACTTCCCCACTGAAGCTTTCTTT. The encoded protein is CASTLTDFPTEAFF.

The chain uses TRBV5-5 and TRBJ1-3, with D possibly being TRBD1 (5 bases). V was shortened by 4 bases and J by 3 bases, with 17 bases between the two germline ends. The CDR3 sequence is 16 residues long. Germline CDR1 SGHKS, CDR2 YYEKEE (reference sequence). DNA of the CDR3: TGTGCCAGCAGCCCCTCCGCGGGGCATGGTGGAAACACCATATATTTT. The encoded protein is CASSPSAGHGGNTIYF.